What follows describes a single T cell receptor beta chain. Its target is unknown. V shed 4 bases and J shed 3 bases, with 12 bases lying between them. Germline CDR1 LNHNV, CDR2 YYDKDF (reference sequence). The CDR3 spans 14 residues. These data are taken from a study of cytomegalovirus exposure and HLA in healthy donors. General study points: Later work associated fewer than 20,000 TCR beta sequences with HLA alleles at 0.05 false discovery rate. Later on, a genetic analysis was performed. It linked a missense variant in DCLRE1C with V- and J-gene trimming of TCR beta.

The PCR employed 60 Vbeta primers together with 13 Jbeta primers. Using immunoSEQ multiplex PCR, the repertoire was profiled, and TCRdb retains in-frame clones only, with some absent. The sample has about 200,000 clones; roughly 76% are singletons. The TCR originated in a woman in her twenties or thirties in good health and CMV-seropositive. The source material was PBMCs. The genes are TRBV15 and TRBJ1-2; no firm D call. This chain's CDR3 is CATSKERHYYGYTF. The CDR3 region has the DNA TGTGCCACCAGCAAAGAGAGACACTACTATGGCTACACCTTC.